This T cell receptor beta chain was captured in a study of CD8+ T cells in alopecia areata. Study-level points and caveats: Across lesional scalp, and particularly alopecia totalis/universalis, clonality surpassed that of normal scalp.

Reverse transcription of extracted RNA yielded cDNA, which provided the sequencing template. Generated by immunoSEQ multiplex PCR, the TCRdb table keeps only in-frame clones and is missing some. Found here are over 95,000 clones, around 60% of them singletons; the top ten hold roughly 16%. Treatment defined: oral pan-JAK inhibitor, 5-10 mg twice daily. Lesional scalp tissue (obtained by punch biopsy) and peripheral blood were collected from alopecia areata patients. In the case of this clone: Its antigen remains unidentified.

Germline V CDR1 and CDR2: LNHDA, SQIVND (reference sequence). The CDR3 totals 14 residues. J gave up 3 bases and V 5 bases, and 5 bases lay outside the gene matches. The sequence was obtained from a human donor with alopecia areata. The sequencing here drew on CD8+ T cells sorted from blood, taken at week 4, from a patient treated with tofacitinib. The V gene is TRBV19, the J gene TRBJ2-7; 9 bases agree with TRBD1. The CDR3 nucleotides read TGTGCCAGTAGTGACCGACAGGGGGGCTACGAGCAGTACTTC. Its protein is CASSDRQGGYEQYF.